This T cell receptor beta chain was sequenced during a study of glioma-infiltrating T cells. The iRepertoire nested amplicon-rescue multiplex PCR amplified TCR alpha and beta CDR3s from RNA. MiXCR was run by TCRdb on the multiplex PCR reads, yielding one entry per CDR3 protein. The sample contains 100,000 to 150,000 distinct CDR3 sequences, around 25% of which appear only once. Broader study findings: Tissue-blood divergence was below expectation in non-neoplastic patients, above in gliomas. Tissue and blood shared very few CDR3 sequences.

This clonotype was detected a few times. Its antigen is still unknown. Sequencing used glioma tissue, nonneoplastic brain tissue, or PBMCs (not recorded which). This clonotype was sampled from a human donor with low-grade glioma or glioblastoma, undergoing nonglioma brain surgery, or in good health (not recorded which).

CDR3 residues: CASRWAGDGYTF. The CDR3 DNA follows: TGTGCCAGCCGCTGGGCGGGGGATGGCTACACCTTC. The chain links TRBV12-3 or TRBV12-4 to TRBJ1-2, with TRBD1 as a possible D gene (5 bases). The V end was cut by 8 bases, the J end by 6 bases, with 13 bases between. The CDR3 runs to 12 residues.